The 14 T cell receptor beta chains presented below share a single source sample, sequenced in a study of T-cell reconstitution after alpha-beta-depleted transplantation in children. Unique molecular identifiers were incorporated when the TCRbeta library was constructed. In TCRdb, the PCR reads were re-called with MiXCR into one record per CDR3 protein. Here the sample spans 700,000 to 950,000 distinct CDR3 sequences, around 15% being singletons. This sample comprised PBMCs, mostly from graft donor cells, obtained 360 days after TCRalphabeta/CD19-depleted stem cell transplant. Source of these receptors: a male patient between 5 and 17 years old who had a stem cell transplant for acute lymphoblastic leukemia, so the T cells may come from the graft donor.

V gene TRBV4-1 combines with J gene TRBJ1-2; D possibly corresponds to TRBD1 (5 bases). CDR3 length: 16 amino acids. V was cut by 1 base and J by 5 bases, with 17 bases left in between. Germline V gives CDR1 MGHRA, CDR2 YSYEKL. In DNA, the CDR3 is TGCGCCAGCAGCCAAGTTATTTCCAGGGCGGGTTATGGCTACACCTTC. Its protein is CASSQVISRAGYGYTF.

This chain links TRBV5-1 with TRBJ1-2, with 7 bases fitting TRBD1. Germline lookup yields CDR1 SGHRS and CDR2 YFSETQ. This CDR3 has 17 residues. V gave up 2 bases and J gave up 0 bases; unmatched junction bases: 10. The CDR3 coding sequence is TGCGCCAGCAGCTTCGCCGGGGACAGACAAGCTAACTATGGCTACACCTTC. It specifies CASSFAGDRQANYGYTF. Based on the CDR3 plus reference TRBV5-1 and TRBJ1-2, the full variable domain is KAGVTQTPRYLIKTRGQQVTLSCSPISGHRSVSWYQQTPGQGLQFLFEYFSETQRNKGNFPGRFSGRQFSNSRSEMNVSTLELGDSALYLCASSFAGDRQANYGYTFGSGTRLTVV.

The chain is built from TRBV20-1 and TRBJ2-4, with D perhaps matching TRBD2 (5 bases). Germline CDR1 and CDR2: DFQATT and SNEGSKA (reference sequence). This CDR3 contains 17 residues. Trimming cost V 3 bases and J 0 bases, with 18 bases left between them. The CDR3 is CSASSPRGFLAKNIQYF. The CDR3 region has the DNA TGCAGTGCTAGCTCCCCCCGGGGTTTCCTAGCCAAAAACATTCAGTACTTC.

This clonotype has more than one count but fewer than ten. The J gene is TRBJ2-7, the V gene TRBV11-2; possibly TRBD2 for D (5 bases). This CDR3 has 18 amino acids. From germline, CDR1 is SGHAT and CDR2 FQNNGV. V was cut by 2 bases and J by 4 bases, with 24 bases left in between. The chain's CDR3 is CASSLMRKRMGRGYEQYF. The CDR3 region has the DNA TGTGCCAGCAGCTTAATGAGGAAGCGGATGGGCCGTGGGTACGAGCAGTACTTC. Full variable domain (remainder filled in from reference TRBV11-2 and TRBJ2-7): EAGVAQSPRYKIIEKRQSVAFWCNPISGHATLYWYQQILGQGPKLLIQFQNNGVVDDSQLPKDRFSAERLKGVDSTLKIQPAKLEDSAVYLCASSLMRKRMGRGYEQYFGPGTRLTVT.

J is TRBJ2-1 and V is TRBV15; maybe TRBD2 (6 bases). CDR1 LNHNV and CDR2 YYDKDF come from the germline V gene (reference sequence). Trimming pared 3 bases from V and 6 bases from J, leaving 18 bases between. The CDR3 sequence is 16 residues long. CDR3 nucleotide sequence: TGTGCCACCAGCAGGCGGCCGGGAGAACGATTCAATGAGCAGTTCTTC. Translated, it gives CATSRRPGERFNEQFF. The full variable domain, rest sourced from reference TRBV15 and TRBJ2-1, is DAMVIQNPRYQVTQFGKPVTLSCSQTLNHNVMYWYQQKSSQAPKLLFHYYDKDFNNEADTPDNFQSRRPNTSFCFLDIRSPGLGDTAMYLCATSRRPGERFNEQFFGPGTRLTVL.

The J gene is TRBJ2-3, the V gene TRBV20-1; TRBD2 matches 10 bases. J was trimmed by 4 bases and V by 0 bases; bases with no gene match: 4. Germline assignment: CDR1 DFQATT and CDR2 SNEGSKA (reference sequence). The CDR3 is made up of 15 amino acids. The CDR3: CSARDRAGGPDTQYF. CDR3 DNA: TGCAGTGCTAGAGATCGAGCGGGAGGGCCAGATACGCAGTATTTT.

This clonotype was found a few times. The CDR3 nucleotides read TGTGCCAGCAGTACAGGGGGCCAGCCGGGCTACGAGCAGTACTTC. Protein: CASSTGGQPGYEQYF. J is TRBJ2-7 and V is TRBV27, with 9 bases identical to TRBD1. J gave up 3 bases and V 5 bases, and 8 bases lay outside the gene matches. The CDR3 is 15 residues long. CDR1 MNHEY and CDR2 SMNVEV come from the germline V gene (reference sequence).

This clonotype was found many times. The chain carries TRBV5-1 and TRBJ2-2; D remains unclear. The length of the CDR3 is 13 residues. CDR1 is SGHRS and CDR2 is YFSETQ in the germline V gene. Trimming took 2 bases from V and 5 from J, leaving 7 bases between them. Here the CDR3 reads CASSFEGTGELFF. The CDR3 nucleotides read TGCGCCAGCAGCTTTGAAGGGACCGGGGAGCTGTTTTTT. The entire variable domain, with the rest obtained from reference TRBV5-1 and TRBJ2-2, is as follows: KAGVTQTPRYLIKTRGQQVTLSCSPISGHRSVSWYQQTPGQGLQFLFEYFSETQRNKGNFPGRFSGRQFSNSRSEMNVSTLELGDSALYLCASSFEGTGELFFGEGSRLTVL.

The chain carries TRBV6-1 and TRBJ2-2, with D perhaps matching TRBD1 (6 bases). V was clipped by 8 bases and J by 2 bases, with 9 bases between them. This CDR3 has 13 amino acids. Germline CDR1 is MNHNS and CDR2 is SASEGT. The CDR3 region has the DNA TGTGCCAGCCGGGACATAAACACCGGGGAGCTGTTTTTT. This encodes CASRDINTGELFF.

DNA for the CDR3: TGCAGTGCTAGAGTGGGCGGAATCTCCTACGAGCAGTACTTC. Translating gives CSARVGGISYEQYF. V usage is TRBV20-1 and J usage is TRBJ2-7, with unresolved D. V lost 1 base, J lost 0 bases, and 10 bases lay in between. The V gene's germline CDR1 is DFQATT and CDR2 SNEGSKA (reference sequence). This CDR3 has 14 residues.

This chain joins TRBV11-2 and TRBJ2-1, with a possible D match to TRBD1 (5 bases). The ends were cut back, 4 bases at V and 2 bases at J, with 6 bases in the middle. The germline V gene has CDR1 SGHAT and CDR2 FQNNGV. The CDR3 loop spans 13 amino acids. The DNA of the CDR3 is TGTGCCAGCAGCTCACAGGCCTACAATGAGCAGTTCTTC. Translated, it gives CASSSQAYNEQFF.

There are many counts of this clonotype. DNA for the CDR3: TGTGCCATCAGTGACCCGGACAGTTTTACCAACAATGAGCAGTTCTTC. Translated, it gives CAISDPDSFTNNEQFF. The rearrangement links TRBV10-3 to TRBJ2-1; D possibly corresponds to TRBD1 (6 bases). Germline values: CDR1 ENHRY, CDR2 SYGVKD. V lost 3 bases and J 5 bases, leaving 17 bases between the germline ends. CDR3 length: 16 residues.

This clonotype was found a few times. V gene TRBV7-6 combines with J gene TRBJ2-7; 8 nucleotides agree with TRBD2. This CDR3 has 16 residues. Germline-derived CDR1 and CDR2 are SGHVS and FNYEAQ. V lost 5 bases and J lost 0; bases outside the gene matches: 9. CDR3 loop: CASSTIAGRSSYEQYF. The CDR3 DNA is TGTGCCAGCAGCACTATAGCGGGAAGGAGCTCCTACGAGCAGTACTTC.

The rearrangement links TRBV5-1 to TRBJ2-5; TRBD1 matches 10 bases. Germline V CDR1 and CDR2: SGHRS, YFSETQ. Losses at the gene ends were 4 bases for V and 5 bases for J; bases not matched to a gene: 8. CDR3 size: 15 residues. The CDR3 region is CASSGLTGGEETQYF. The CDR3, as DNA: TGCGCCAGCAGCGGCTTGACAGGGGGCGAGGAGACCCAGTACTTC.